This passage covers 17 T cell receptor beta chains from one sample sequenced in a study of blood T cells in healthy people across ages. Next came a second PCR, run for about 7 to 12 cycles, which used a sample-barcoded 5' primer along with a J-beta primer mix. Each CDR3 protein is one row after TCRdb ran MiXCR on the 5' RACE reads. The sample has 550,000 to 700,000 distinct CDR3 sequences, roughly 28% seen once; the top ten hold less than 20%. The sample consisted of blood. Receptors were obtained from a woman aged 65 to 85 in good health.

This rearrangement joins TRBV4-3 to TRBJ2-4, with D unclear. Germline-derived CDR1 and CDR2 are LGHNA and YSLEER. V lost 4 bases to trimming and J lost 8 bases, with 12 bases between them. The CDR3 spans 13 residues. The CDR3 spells CASSRELGDIQYF. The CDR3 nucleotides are TGCGCCAGCAGCCGGGAACTTGGGGACATTCAGTACTTC.

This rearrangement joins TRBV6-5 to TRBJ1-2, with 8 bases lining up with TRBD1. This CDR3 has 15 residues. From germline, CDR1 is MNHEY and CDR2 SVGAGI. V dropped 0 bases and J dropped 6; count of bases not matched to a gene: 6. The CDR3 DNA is TGTGCCAGCAGTTACTCGGGCAGGGGGCGGGATGGCTACACCTTC. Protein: CASSYSGRGRDGYTF.

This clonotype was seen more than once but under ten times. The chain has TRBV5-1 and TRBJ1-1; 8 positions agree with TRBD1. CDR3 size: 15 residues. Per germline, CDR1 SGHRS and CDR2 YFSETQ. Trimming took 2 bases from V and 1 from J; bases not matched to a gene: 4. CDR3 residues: CASSFGTGQNTEAFF. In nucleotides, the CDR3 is TGCGCCAGCAGCTTCGGGACAGGTCAGAACACTGAAGCTTTCTTT.

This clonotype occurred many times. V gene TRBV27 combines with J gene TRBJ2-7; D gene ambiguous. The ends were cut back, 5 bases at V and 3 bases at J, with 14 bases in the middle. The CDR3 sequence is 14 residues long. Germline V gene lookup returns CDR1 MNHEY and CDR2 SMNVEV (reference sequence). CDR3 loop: CASSISKDDYEQYF. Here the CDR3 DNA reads TGTGCCAGCAGTATCTCTAAGGACGACTACGAGCAGTACTTC.

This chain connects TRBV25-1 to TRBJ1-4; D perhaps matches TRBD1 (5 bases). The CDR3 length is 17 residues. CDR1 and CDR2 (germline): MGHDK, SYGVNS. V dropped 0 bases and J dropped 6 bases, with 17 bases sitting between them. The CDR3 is CASSEYSGTGYDEKLFF. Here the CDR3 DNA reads TGTGCCAGCAGTGAATATAGTGGAACAGGCTATGATGAAAAACTGTTTTTT.

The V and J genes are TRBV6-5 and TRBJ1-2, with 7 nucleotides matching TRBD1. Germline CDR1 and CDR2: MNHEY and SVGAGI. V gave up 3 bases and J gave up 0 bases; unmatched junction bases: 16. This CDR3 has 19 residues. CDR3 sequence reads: CASSYEGTLDRLANYGYTF. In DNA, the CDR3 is TGTGCCAGCAGTTATGAGGGTACTCTGGACAGGCTAGCTAACTATGGCTACACCTTC.

The CDR3 region is CASSLEKGTLTDTQYF. CDR3 DNA sequence: TGCGCCAGCAGCTTGGAGAAGGGGACTCTGACAGATACGCAGTATTTT. This chain connects TRBV5-1 to TRBJ2-3; possible D gene TRBD2, 6 bases. CDR3 length: 16 residues. Trimming left V 0 bases short and J 3 bases short, with 14 bases between. Germline assignment: CDR1 SGHRS and CDR2 YFSETQ.

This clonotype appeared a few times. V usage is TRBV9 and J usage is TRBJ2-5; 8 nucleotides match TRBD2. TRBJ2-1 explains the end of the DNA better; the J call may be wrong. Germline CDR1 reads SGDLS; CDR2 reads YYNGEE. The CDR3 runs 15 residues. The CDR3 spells CASSVGPGGPNEQFF. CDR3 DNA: TGTGCCAGCAGCGTAGGTCCGGGGGGGCCTAATGAGCAGTTCTTC.

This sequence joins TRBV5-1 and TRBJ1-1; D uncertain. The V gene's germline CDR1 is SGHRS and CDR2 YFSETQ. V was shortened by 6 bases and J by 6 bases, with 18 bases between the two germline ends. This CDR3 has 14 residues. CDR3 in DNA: TGCGCCAGCAACGACGGCCCTCTGAGTGCTGAAGCTTTCTTT. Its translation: CASNDGPLSAEAFF.

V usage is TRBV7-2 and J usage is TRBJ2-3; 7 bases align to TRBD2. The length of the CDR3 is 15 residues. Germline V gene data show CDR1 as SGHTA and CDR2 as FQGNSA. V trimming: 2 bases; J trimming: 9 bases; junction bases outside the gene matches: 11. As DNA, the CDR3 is TGTGCCAGCAGCTTAAGTCTAGCGGCCCGTGGAACGCAGTATTTT. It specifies CASSLSLAARGTQYF.

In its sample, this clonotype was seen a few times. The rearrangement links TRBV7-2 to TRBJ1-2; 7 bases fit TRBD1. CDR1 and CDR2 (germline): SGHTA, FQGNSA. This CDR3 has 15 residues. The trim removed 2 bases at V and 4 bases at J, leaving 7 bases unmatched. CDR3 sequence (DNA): TGTGCCAGCAGCTTAATTGGGGGACAGATCTATGGCTACACCTTC. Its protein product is CASSLIGGQIYGYTF.

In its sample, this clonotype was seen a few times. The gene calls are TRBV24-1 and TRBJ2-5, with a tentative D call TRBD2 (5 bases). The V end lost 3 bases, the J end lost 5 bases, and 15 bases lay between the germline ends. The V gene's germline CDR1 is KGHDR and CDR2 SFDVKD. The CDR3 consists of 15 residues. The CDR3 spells CATSDPVAGGETQYF. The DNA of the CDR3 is TGTGCCACCAGTGATCCTGTGGCGGGCGGGGAGACCCAGTACTTC.

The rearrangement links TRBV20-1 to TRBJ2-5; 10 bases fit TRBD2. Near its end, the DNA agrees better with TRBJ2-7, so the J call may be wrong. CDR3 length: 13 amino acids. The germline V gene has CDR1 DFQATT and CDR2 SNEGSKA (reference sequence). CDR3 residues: CSATSGATYEQYF. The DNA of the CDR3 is TGCAGTGCAACTAGCGGGGCGACCTACGAGCAGTACTTC.

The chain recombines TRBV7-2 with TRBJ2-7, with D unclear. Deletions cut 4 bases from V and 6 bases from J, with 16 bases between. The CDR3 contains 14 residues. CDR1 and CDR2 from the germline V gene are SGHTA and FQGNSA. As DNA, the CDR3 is TGTGCCAGCAGCTCCCGGATAGTGACCGCCGAGCAGTACTTC. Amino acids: CASSSRIVTAEQYF.

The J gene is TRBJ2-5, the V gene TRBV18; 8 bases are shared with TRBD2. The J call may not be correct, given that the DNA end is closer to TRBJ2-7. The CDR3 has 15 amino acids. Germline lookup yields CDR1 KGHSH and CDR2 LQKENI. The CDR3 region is CASSDQRGSVNEQYF. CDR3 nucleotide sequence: TGTGCCAGCTCAGACCAGCGGGGGTCCGTCAACGAGCAGTACTTC.

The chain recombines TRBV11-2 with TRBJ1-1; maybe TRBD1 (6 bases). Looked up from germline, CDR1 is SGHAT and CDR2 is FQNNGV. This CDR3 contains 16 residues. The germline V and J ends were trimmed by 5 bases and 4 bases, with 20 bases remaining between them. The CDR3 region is CASSLAHGRGSTEAFF. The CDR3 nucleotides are TGTGCCAGCAGCCTCGCCCATGGCAGGGGAAGCACTGAAGCTTTCTTT.

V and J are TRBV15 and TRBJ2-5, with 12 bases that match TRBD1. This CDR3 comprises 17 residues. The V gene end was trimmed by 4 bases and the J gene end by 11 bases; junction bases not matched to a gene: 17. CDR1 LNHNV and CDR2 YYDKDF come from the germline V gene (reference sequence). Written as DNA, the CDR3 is TGTGCCACCAGCATCGGCTTCACGGGACAGGGGGCGCGAGAGCAGTACTTC. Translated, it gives CATSIGFTGQGAREQYF.